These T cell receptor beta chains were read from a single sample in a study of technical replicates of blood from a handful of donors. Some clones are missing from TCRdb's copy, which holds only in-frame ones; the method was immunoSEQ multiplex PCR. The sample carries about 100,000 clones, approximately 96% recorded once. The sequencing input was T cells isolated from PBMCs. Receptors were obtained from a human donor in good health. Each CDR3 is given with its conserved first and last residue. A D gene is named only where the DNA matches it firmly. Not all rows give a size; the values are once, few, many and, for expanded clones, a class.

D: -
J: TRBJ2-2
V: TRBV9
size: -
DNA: TGTGCCAGCAGCGGGCGGGCCCCGCGCACCGGGGAGCTGTTTTTT
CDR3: CASSGRAPRTGELFF

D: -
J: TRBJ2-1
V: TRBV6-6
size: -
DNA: TGTGCCAGCAGTTACGGTGGGTCGGCGGGACAGTTCTTC
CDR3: CASSYGGSAGQFF

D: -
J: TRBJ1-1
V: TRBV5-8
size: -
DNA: TGTGCCAGCAGTCTTGAGGCTCCTGCCGCTTTCTTT
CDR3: CASSLEAPAAFF

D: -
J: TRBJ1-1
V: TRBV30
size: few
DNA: TGTGCCTGGAGTCAAAGTTTGTCGGGTGAAGCTTTCTTT
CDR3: CAWSQSLSGEAFF

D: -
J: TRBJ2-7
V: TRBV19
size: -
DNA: TGTGCCAGTAGTGATAGGTCAGGGGTGTCCTACGAGCAGTACTTC
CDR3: CASSDRSGVSYEQYF

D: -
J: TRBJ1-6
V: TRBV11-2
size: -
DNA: TGTGCCAGCAGCTCCCTAAGCGGAGGGGTTTCACCCCTCCACTTT
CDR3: CASSSLSGGVSPLHF

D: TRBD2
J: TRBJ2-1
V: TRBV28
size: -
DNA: TGTGCCAGCAGTTTGGTGCTAGCGGGAGCCCACAATGAGCAGTTCTTC
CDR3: CASSLVLAGAHNEQFF

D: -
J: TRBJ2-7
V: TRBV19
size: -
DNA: TGTGCCAGTAGTATAGTTGGGCGCGTGGAATACGAGCAGTACTTC
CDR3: CASSIVGRVEYEQYF

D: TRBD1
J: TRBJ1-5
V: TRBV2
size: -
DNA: TGTGCCAGCACAGGGACAGACCAGCCCCAGCATTTT
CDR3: CASTGTDQPQHF

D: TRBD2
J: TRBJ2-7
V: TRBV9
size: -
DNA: TGTGCCAGCAGCGGAATTAGCGGGAGGGCCGTCTACGAGCAGTACTTC
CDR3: CASSGISGRAVYEQYF

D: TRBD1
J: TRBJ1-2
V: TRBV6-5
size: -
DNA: TGTGCCAGCAACAACAGGGGTCATGGCTACACCTTC
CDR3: CASNNRGHGYTF

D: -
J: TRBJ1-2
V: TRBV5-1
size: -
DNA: TGCGCCAGCAGCTTGGTAGGCGGAAATTATGGCTACACCTTC
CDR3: CASSLVGGNYGYTF

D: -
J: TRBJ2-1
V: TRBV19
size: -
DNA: TGTGCCAGTAGTGTCTCCCGCGGGACGGTGACAACCGAGCAGTTCTTC
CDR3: CASSVSRGTVTTEQFF

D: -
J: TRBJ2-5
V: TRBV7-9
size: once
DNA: TGTGCCAGCAGCTCACAACCCGGGTCGGGACAAGAGACCCAGTACTTC
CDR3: CASSSQPGSGQETQYF

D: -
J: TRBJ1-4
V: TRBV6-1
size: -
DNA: TGTGCCAGCAGCGAAGCCCTTACAATTAATGAAAAACTGTTTTTT
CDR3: CASSEALTINEKLFF

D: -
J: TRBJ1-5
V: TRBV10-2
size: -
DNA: TGCGCCACCCGACCCCTATCAGGGGATAGCAATCAGCCCCAGCATTTT
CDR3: CATRPLSGDSNQPQHF

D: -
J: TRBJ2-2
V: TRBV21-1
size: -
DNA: TGTGCCAGCAGACCAGGGTGGGACACCGGGGAGCTGTTTTTT
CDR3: CASRPGWDTGELFF